This T cell receptor beta chain came from a study of T cells in Graves' hyperthyroidism and ophthalmopathy. The table lists this clonotype with many counts. Amplified TCR beta CDR3 regions came from RNA transcripts. Using the HTBI primer set, a first-round RT-PCR was run on the TCR CDR3. TCRdb reanalysed the multiplex PCR reads using MiXCR and keeps one entry per CDR3 protein. The sample has nearly 750,000 distinct CDR3 sequences, roughly a third seen once. Germline CDR1 SGDLS, CDR2 YYNGEE. With 4 bases removed from V and 10 bases from J, the gap between germline ends came to 9 bases. The CDR3 has 12 amino acids.

Sequencing was done on a sample of blood. V and J are TRBV9 and TRBJ1-6, with D hard to call. The receptor was derived from a woman between 35 and 50 years old with Graves' hyperthyroidism. The CDR3 loop is CASSPGVSPLHF. CDR3 coding DNA: TGTGCCAGCAGCCCCGGGGTCTCACCCCTCCACTTT.